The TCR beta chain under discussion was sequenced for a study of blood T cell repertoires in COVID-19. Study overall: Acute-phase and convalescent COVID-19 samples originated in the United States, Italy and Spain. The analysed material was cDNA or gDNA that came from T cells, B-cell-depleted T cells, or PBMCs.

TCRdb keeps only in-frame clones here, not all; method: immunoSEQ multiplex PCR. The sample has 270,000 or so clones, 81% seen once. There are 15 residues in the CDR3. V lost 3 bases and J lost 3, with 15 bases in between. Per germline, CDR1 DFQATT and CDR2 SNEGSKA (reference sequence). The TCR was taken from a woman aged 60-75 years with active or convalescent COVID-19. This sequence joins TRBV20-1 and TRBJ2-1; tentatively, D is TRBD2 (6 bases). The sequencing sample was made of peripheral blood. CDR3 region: CSASPGTGLYNEQFF. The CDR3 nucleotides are TGCAGTGCTAGTCCCGGGACTGGACTCTACAATGAGCAGTTCTTC.